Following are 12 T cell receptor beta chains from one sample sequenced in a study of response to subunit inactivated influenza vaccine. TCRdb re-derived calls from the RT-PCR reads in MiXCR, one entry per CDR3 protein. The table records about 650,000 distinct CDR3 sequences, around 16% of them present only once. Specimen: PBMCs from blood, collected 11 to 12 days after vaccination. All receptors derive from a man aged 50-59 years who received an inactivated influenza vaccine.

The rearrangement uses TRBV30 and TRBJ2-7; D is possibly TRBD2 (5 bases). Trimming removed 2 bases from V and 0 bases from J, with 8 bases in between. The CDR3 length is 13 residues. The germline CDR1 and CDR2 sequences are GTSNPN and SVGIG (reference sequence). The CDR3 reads CAWSQGSSYEQYF. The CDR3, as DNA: TGTGCCTGGAGTCAAGGGAGCTCCTACGAGCAGTACTTC.

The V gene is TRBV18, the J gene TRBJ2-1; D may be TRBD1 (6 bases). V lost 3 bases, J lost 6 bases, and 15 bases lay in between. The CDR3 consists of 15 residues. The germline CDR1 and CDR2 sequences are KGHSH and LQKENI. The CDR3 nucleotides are TGTGCCAGCTCACCTACGGCAGGGGTGGTCAATGAGCAGTTCTTC. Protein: CASSPTAGVVNEQFF.

CDR3 bases: TGTGCCAGCAGGCTAGCGGGAGAACCCTACGAGCAGTACTTC. This gives the protein CASRLAGEPYEQYF. This chain connects TRBV12-3 or TRBV12-4 to TRBJ2-7, with TRBD2 identical over 10 bases. Trimming at V came to 6 bases and at J to 2 bases, leaving 4 bases not matched to a gene. The CDR3 covers 14 residues.

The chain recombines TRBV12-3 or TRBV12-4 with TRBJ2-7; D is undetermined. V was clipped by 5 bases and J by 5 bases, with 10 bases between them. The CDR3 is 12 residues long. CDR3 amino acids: CASSQSLHEQYF. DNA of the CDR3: TGTGCCAGCAGTCAAAGTCTACACGAGCAGTACTTC.

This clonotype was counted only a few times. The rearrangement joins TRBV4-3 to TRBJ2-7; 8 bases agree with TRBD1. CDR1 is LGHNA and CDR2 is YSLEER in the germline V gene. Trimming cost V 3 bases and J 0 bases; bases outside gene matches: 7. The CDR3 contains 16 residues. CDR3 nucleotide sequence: TGCGCCAGCAGCCAGACCCGGGACAGGTTCTCCTACGAGCAGTACTTC. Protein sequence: CASSQTRDRFSYEQYF.

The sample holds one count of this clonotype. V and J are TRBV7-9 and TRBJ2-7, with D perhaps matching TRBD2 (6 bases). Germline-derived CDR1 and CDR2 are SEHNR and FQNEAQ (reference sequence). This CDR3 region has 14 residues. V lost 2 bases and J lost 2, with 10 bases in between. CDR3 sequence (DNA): TGTGCCAGCAGCTTATACGGGAGAGCCTACGAGCAGTACTTC. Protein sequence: CASSLYGRAYEQYF. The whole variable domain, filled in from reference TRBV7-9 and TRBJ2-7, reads DTGVSQNPRHKITKRGQNVTFRCDPISEHNRLYWYRQTLGQGPEFLTYFQNEAQLEKSRLLSDRFSAERPKGSFSTLEIQRTEQGDSAMYLCASSLYGRAYEQYFGPGTRLTVT.

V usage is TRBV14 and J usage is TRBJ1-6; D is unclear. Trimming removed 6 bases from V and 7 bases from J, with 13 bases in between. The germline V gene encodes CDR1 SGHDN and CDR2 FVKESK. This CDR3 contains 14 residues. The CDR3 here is CASRGPIPNSPLHF. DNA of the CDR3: TGTGCCAGCAGAGGACCTATTCCGAATTCACCCCTCCACTTT.

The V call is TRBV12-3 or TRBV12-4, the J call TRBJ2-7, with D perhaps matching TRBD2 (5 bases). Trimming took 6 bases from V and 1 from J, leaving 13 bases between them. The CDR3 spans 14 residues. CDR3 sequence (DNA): TGTGCCAGCAGGGCTGAGGAGGTGTCCTACGAGCAGTACTTC. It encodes CASRAEEVSYEQYF.

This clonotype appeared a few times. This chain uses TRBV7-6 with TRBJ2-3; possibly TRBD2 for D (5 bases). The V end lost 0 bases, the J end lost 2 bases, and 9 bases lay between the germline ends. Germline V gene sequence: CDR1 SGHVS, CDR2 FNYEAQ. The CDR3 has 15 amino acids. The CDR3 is CASSLAAEVTDTQYF. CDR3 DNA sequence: TGTGCCAGCAGCTTAGCAGCGGAAGTCACAGATACGCAGTATTTT. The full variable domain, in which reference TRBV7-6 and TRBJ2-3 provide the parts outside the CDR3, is GAGVSQSPRYKVTKRGQDVALRCDPISGHVSLYWYRQALGQGPEFLTYFNYEAQQDKSGLPNDRFSAERPEGSISTLTIQRTEQRDSAMYRCASSLAAEVTDTQYFGPGTRLTVL.

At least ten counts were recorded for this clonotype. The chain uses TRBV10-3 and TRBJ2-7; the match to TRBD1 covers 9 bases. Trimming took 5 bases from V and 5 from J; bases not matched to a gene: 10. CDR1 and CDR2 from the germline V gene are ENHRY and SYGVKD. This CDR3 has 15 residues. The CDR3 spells CAISKPGQGVHEQYF. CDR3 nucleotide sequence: TGTGCCATCAGTAAACCGGGACAGGGCGTACACGAGCAGTACTTC.

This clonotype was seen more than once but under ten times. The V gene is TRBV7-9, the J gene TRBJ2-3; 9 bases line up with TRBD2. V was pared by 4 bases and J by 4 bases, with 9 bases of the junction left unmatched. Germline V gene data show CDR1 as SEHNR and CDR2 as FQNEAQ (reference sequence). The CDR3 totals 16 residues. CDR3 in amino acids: CASSSSGTSHADTQYF. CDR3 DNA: TGTGCCAGCAGCTCCTCCGGGACTAGCCATGCAGATACGCAGTATTTT. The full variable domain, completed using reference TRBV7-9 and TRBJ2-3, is DTGVSQNPRHKITKRGQNVTFRCDPISEHNRLYWYRQTLGQGPEFLTYFQNEAQLEKSRLLSDRFSAERPKGSFSTLEIQRTEQGDSAMYLCASSSSGTSHADTQYFGPGTRLTVL.

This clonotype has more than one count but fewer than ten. For the CDR3, the DNA is TGTGCCAGCAAGGGGGGGTCAGGGAACACCGGGGAGCTGTTTTTT. It is translated as CASKGGSGNTGELFF. J is TRBJ2-2 and V is TRBV6-2 or TRBV6-3, with D perhaps matching TRBD2 (7 bases). This CDR3 is built from 15 residues. CDR1 is MNHEY, CDR2 SVGEGT, per germline. Between the trimmed V and J ends, which lost 7 bases and 1 base, there was a span of 13 bases.